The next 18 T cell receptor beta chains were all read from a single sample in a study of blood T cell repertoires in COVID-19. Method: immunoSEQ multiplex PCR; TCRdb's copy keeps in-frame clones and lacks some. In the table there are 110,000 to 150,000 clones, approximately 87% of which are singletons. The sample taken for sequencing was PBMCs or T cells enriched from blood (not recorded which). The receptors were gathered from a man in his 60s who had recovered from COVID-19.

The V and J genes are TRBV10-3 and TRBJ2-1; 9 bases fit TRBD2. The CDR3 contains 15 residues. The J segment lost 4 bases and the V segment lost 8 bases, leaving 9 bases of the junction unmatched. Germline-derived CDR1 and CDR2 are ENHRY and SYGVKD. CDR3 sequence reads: CAIRDSGGTYNEQFF. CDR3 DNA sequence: TGTGCCATCCGCGATAGCGGGGGAACATACAATGAGCAGTTCTTC.

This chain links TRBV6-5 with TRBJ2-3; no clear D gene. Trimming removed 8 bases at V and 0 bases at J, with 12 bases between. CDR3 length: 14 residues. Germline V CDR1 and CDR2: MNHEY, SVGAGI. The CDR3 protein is CASSSRPSTDTQYF. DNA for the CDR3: TGTGCCAGCTCCTCGCGTCCTAGCACAGATACGCAGTATTTT.

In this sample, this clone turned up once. DNA of the CDR3: TGTGCCAGCAGTGACTTTTTGGGACTAGCGGAGGACGAGCAGTACTTC. It is translated as CASSDFLGLAEDEQYF. The J gene is TRBJ2-7, the V gene TRBV6-6; TRBD2 aligns across 11 bases. With V trimmed by 5 bases and J by 5 bases, 11 bases remained unmatched. The length of the CDR3 is 16 residues. CDR1 MNHNY and CDR2 SVGAGI come from the germline V gene (reference sequence).

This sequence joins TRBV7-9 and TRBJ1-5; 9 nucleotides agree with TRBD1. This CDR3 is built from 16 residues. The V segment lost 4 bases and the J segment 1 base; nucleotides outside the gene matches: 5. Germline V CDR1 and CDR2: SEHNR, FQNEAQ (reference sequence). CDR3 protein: CASSSQGAASNQPQHF. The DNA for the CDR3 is TGTGCCAGCAGCTCACAGGGGGCCGCCAGCAATCAGCCCCAGCATTTT.

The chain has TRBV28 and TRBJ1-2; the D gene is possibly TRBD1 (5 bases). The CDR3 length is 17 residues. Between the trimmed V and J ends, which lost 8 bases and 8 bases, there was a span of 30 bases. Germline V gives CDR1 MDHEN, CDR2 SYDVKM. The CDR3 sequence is CASGSDANPPQGGGYTF. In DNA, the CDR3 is TGTGCCAGCGGTTCAGACGCTAATCCCCCGCAGGGAGGAGGCTACACCTTC.

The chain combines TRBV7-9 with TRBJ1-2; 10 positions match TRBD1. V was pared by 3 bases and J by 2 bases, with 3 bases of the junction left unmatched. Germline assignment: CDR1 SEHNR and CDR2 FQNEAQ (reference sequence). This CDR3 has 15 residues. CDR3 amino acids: CASSLGQGINYGYTF. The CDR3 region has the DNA TGTGCCAGCAGCTTGGGACAGGGGATCAACTATGGCTACACCTTC.

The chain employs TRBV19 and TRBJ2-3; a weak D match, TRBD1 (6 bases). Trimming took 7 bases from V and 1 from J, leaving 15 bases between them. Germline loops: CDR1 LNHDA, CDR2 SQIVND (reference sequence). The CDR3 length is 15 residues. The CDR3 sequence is CASTPGTPRTDTQYF. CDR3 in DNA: TGTGCCAGTACCCCGGGGACACCCCGCACAGATACGCAGTATTTT.

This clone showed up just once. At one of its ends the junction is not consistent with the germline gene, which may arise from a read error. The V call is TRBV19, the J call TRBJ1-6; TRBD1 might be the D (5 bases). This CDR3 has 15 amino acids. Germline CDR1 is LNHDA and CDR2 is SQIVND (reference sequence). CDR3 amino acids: CASTPPGGYSSPLHF. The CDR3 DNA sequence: TGTGCCAGTACCCCACCCGGGGGTTATAGTTCACCCCTCCACTTT.

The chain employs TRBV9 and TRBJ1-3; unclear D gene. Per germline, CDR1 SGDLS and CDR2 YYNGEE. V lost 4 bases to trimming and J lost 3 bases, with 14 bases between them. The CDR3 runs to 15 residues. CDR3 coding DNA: TGTGCCAGCAGCCCGGGTCGATCGGGTGGAAACACCATATATTTT. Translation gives CASSPGRSGGNTIYF.

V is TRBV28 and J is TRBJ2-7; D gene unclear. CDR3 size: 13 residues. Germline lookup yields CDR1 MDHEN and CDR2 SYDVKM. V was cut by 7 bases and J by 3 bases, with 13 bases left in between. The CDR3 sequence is CASNTRHLYEQYF. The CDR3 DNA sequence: TGTGCCAGCAATACTCGACACCTCTACGAGCAGTACTTC.

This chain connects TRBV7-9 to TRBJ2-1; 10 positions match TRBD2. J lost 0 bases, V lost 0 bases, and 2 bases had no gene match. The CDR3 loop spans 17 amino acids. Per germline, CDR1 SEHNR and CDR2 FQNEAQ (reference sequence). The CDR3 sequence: CASSLAASGSSYNEQFF. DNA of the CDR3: TGTGCCAGCAGCTTAGCGGCTAGCGGGAGCTCCTACAATGAGCAGTTCTTC.

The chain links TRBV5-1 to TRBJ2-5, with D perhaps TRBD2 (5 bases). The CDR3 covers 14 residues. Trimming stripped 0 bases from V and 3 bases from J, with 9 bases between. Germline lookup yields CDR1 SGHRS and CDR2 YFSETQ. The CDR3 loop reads CASSLASSEETQYF. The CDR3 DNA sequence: TGCGCCAGCAGCTTGGCTAGCTCAGAAGAGACCCAGTACTTC.

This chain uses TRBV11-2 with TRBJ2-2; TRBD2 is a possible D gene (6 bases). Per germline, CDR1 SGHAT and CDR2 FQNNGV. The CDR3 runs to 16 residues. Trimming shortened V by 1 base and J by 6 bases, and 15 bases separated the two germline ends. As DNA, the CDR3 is TGTGCCAGCAGCTTAGGGGACTCAATTAAGCCCGGGGAGCTGTTTTTT. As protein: CASSLGDSIKPGELFF.

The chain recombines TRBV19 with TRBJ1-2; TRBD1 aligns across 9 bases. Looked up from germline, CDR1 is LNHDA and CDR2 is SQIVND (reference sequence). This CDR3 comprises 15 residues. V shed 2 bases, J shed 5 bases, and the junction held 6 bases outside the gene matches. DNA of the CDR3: TGTGCCAGTAGTATATCGGGACAGGGAGGGTATGGCTACACCTTC. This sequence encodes CASSISGQGGYGYTF.

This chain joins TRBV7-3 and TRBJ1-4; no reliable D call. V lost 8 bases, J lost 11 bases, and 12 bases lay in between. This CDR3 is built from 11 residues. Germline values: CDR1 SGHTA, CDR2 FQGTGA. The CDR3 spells CASHVREKLFF. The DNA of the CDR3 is TGTGCCAGCCACGTAAGGGAGAAACTGTTTTTT. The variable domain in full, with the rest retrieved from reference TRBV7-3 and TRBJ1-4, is GAGVSQTPSNKVTEKGKYVELRCDPISGHTALYWYRQSLGQGPEFLIYFQGTGAADDSGLPNDRFFAVRPEGSVSTLKIQRTERGDSAVYLCASHVREKLFFGSGTQLSVL.

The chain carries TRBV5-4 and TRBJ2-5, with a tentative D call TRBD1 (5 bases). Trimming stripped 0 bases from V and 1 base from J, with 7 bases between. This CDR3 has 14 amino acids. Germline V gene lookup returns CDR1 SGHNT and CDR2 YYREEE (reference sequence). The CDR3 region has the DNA TGTGCCAGCAGCTTGGGACAGAGCCAAGAGACCCAGTACTTC. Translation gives CASSLGQSQETQYF.

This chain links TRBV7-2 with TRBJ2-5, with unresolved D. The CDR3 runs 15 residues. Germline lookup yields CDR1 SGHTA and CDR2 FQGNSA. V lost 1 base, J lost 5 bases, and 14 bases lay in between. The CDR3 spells CASSLGARPGETQYF. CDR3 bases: TGTGCCAGCAGCTTAGGGGCCAGGCCTGGGGAGACCCAGTACTTC.

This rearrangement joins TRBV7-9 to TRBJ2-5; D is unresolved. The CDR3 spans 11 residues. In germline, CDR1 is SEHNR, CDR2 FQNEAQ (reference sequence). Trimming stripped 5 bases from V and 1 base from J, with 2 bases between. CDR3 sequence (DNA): TGTGCCAGCAGCCTCCAAGAGACCCAGTACTTC. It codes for CASSLQETQYF.